What follows are 31 T cell receptor beta chains derived from one specimen sequenced in a study of graft-versus-host responses after intestinal transplantation. Their antigen targets remain unknown. Libraries were prepared by immunoSEQ multiplex PCR; TCRdb keeps only in-frame clonotypes and omits some of them. The sample lists about 120,000 clones, roughly 95% occurring once. The sequencing here drew on unstimulated CD8+ T cells sorted from spleen or lymph node cells, taken before intestinal transplant. The receptor set was obtained from a human donor who received an intestinal transplant.

The rearrangement links TRBV9 to TRBJ2-3; no clear D. V shed 0 bases and J shed 2 bases, with 13 bases lying between them. Germline V CDR1 and CDR2: SGDLS, YYNGEE. The CDR3 runs 16 residues. In nucleotides, the CDR3 is TGTGCCAGCAGCGTAGGGCGAGGATCCCCCACAGATACGCAGTATTTT. It is translated as CASSVGRGSPTDTQYF.

This rearrangement joins TRBV29-1 to TRBJ1-1; D perhaps matches TRBD1 (5 bases). From germline, CDR1 is SQVTM and CDR2 ANQGSEA. V was trimmed by 6 bases and J by 1 base, leaving 9 bases between them. This CDR3 has 12 residues. The CDR3 DNA follows: TGCAGCGTCGCCCAGGGGAACACTGAAGCTTTCTTT. This sequence encodes CSVAQGNTEAFF.

The chain is built from TRBV4-1 and TRBJ2-2; D may correspond to TRBD1 or TRBD2 (5 bases each). Looked up from germline, CDR1 is MGHRA and CDR2 is YSYEKL. V gave up 3 bases and J gave up 6 bases, with 14 bases separating them. The CDR3 is 15 amino acids. In DNA, the CDR3 is TGCGCCAGCAGCCATCCGGCAGGGAGAGCCGGGGAGCTGTTTTTT. This gives the protein CASSHPAGRAGELFF.

J is TRBJ2-5 and V is TRBV10-1, with 7 bases fitting TRBD2. Germline CDR1 is WNHNN and CDR2 is SYGVQD (reference sequence). The CDR3 contains 14 residues. The trim removed 2 bases at V and 5 bases at J, leaving 5 bases unmatched. The CDR3 spells CASSEERDLETQYF. In nucleotides, the CDR3 is TGCGCCAGCAGTGAGGAGCGGGATCTGGAGACCCAGTACTTC.

Written as DNA, the CDR3 is TGTGCCAGCAGCTTGAAGCTCGGGAACTTTATCTACGAGCAGTACTTC. Protein: CASSLKLGNFIYEQYF. V and J are TRBV5-5 and TRBJ2-7; tentative D call: TRBD2 (5 bases). V gave up 1 base and J gave up 3 bases, with 17 bases separating them. The length of the CDR3 is 16 residues. CDR1 SGHKS and CDR2 YYEKEE come from the germline V gene (reference sequence).

This clone appeared once. The chain is built from TRBV28 and TRBJ2-5; 8 bases match TRBD2. The trim removed 2 bases at V and 0 bases at J, leaving 11 bases unmatched. Germline V CDR1 and CDR2: MDHEN, SYDVKM. The CDR3 is 18 residues long. The CDR3 DNA reads TGTGCCAGCAGTTTAGTCAGCGGGGGCTTATACGACCAAGAGACCCAGTACTTC. This codes for CASSLVSGGLYDQETQYF.

The chain joins TRBV5-1 to TRBJ1-3; D call uncertain. This CDR3 is built from 15 residues. V was cut by 0 bases and J by 1 base, with 8 bases left in between. Germline lookup yields CDR1 SGHRS and CDR2 YFSETQ. The DNA for the CDR3 is TGCGCCAGCAGCTTGGTAACCCCTTCTGGAAACACCATATATTTT. Its protein product is CASSLVTPSGNTIYF.

This clone was seen once. The J gene is TRBJ2-1, the V gene TRBV9; D not certain. V was pared by 0 bases and J by 7 bases, with 14 bases between. Germline V CDR1 and CDR2: SGDLS, YYNGEE. This CDR3 comprises 15 residues. The CDR3 protein is CASSVAASLGNEQFF. DNA for the CDR3: TGTGCCAGCAGCGTAGCGGCTAGTCTCGGTAATGAGCAGTTCTTC.

This chain links TRBV23-1 with TRBJ1-1, with D unclear. TRBV23-1 carries the ORF label, with uncertain function. The CDR3 loop spans 14 amino acids. V lost 4 bases and J 7 bases, leaving 16 bases between the germline ends. In DNA form, the CDR3 reads TGCGCCAGCAGTCGGCGGGAAAGTCGGTTTGAAGCTTTCTTT. Protein product: CASSRRESRFEAFF.

This clone was counted a single time. The rearrangement uses TRBV9 and TRBJ1-2; possibly TRBD1 for D (6 bases). CDR1 and CDR2 from the germline V gene are SGDLS and YYNGEE. CDR3 length equals 17 residues. V was clipped by 4 bases and J by 0 bases, with 19 bases between them. The CDR3 bases are TGTGCCAGCAGCCCCCGGGACATCTATTCGGCTAACTATGGCTACACCTTC. Encoded protein: CASSPRDIYSANYGYTF.

The gene calls are TRBV27 and TRBJ1-2; the D gene is possibly TRBD1 (6 bases). Deletions cut 5 bases from V and 3 bases from J, with 10 bases between. The CDR3 is 13 amino acids. Per the germline V gene, CDR1 is MNHEY and CDR2 is SMNVEV (reference sequence). The CDR3 DNA reads as TGTGCCAGCAGTCCTCGGACAGACTATGGCTACACCTTC. This encodes CASSPRTDYGYTF.

The chain carries TRBV4-1 and TRBJ1-1; TRBD1 matches 7 bases. This CDR3 region has 15 residues. Germline V gives CDR1 MGHRA, CDR2 YSYEKL. V shed 0 bases, J shed 5 bases, and the junction held 6 bases outside the gene matches. CDR3: CASSQDQGGRTEAFF. DNA of the CDR3: TGCGCCAGCAGCCAAGATCAGGGGGGGAGAACTGAAGCTTTCTTT.

The V and J genes are TRBV7-9 and TRBJ1-1; D is undetermined. Germline V gene lookup returns CDR1 SEHNR and CDR2 FQNEAQ (reference sequence). The CDR3 loop spans 15 amino acids. Trimming left V 5 bases short and J 0 bases short, with 13 bases between. The DNA for the CDR3 is TGTGCCAGCAGCCCCAGACCCTCGATGAACACTGAAGCTTTCTTT. Translated, it gives CASSPRPSMNTEAFF.

The rearrangement joins TRBV2 to TRBJ2-1; D gene unclear. With 10 bases removed from V and 6 bases from J, the gap between germline ends came to 13 bases. The CDR3 is made up of 12 amino acids. The germline gives CDR1 SNHLY, CDR2 FYNNEI. CDR3 DNA sequence: TGTGCCACCAGAAGCGAGAGCAATGAGCAGTTCTTC. Translation: CATRSESNEQFF.

CDR3 nucleotide sequence: TGTGCCAGCAGCGTAGAACCGCGGGACAATGAGCAGTTCTTC. It codes for CASSVEPRDNEQFF. The V call is TRBV9, the J call TRBJ2-1, with D possibly being TRBD2 (5 bases). Trimming pared 0 bases from V and 5 bases from J, leaving 9 bases between. The CDR3 is made up of 14 amino acids. Germline CDR1 is SGDLS and CDR2 is YYNGEE. The whole variable domain, filled in from reference TRBV9 and TRBJ2-1, reads DSGVTQTPKHLITATGQRVTLRCSPRSGDLSVYWYQQSLDQGLQFLIQYYNGEERAKGNILERFSAQQFPDLHSELNLSSLELGDSALYFCASSVEPRDNEQFFGPGTRLTVL.

This rearrangement joins TRBV27 to TRBJ2-3; D is perhaps TRBD1 or TRBD2 (5 bases each). Per germline, CDR1 MNHEY and CDR2 SMNVEV (reference sequence). This CDR3 has 15 amino acids. V was clipped by 3 bases and J by 3 bases, with 13 bases between them. Here the CDR3 reads CASSFTGLRTDTQYF. The CDR3 DNA is TGTGCCAGCAGTTTCACAGGACTGAGAACAGATACGCAGTATTTT.

CDR3 DNA: TGTGCCAGCAGCCAGGCACGGGAGACCCAGTACTTC. Amino acid sequence: CASSQARETQYF. The chain carries TRBV7-6 and TRBJ2-5; no definite D call. The V gene lost 5 bases and the J gene lost 5 bases, with 9 bases spanning the gap. CDR1 and CDR2 (germline): SGHVS, FNYEAQ. There are 12 residues in the CDR3.

The chain uses TRBV27 and TRBJ2-3; TRBD2 agrees at 10 bases. The CDR3 is 17 residues long. V lost 6 bases, J lost 3 bases, and 12 bases stayed unmatched. Germline-derived CDR1 and CDR2 are MNHEY and SMNVEV (reference sequence). CDR3 DNA sequence: TGTGCCAGCAGCCCCCCTGTGCTAGCGGGAGAGACAGATACGCAGTATTTT. Translated: CASSPPVLAGETDTQYF.

The chain has TRBV9 and TRBJ1-2; TRBD1 is a possible D gene (5 bases). Looked up from germline, CDR1 is SGDLS and CDR2 is YYNGEE. CDR3 length equals 16 residues. With 2 bases removed from V and 4 bases from J, the gap between germline ends came to 18 bases. The CDR3 DNA reads as TGTGCCAGCAGCGTTACGGTGGGGCGAGGGAGCTATGGCTACACCTTC. This codes for CASSVTVGRGSYGYTF.

The chain employs TRBV27 and TRBJ2-7, with unresolved D. The CDR3 extends over 13 amino acids. The V gene lost 4 bases and the J gene lost 4 bases, with 11 bases spanning the gap. CDR1 and CDR2 (germline): MNHEY, SMNVEV (reference sequence). The CDR3 DNA reads as TGTGCCAGCAGTTCAACCGCCGTATACGAGCAGTACTTC. This encodes CASSSTAVYEQYF.

The V gene is TRBV5-1, the J gene TRBJ2-7, with 7 nucleotides matching TRBD1. This CDR3 comprises 14 residues. Germline-derived CDR1 and CDR2 are SGHRS and YFSETQ. V dropped 3 bases and J dropped 1; count of bases not matched to a gene: 4. For the CDR3, the DNA is TGCGCCAGCAGCTGGACAGGTCCTTCCTACGAGCAGTACTTC. Translating it yields CASSWTGPSYEQYF.

V and J are TRBV19 and TRBJ2-7, with D uncertain. CDR1 LNHDA and CDR2 SQIVND come from the germline V gene (reference sequence). The ends were cut back, 3 bases at V and 0 bases at J, with 6 bases in the middle. The CDR3 runs 13 residues. The CDR3 sequence is CASSIDFSYEQYF. The CDR3 DNA reads TGTGCCAGTAGTATTGATTTCTCCTACGAGCAGTACTTC.

This clone has only a few counts. V usage is TRBV5-1 and J usage is TRBJ1-1; D gene uncertain. V gave up 0 bases and J gave up 3 bases, with 3 bases separating them. The CDR3 extends over 12 amino acids. CDR1 is SGHRS, CDR2 YFSETQ, per germline. CDR3 region: CASSLGDTEAFF. The CDR3 DNA is TGCGCCAGCAGCTTGGGGGACACTGAAGCTTTCTTT.

There are a few counts of this clone. The same CDR3 is also encoded by other DNA sequences in this sample. The chain employs TRBV4-1 and TRBJ1-4; TRBD1 matches at 11 bases. The CDR3 sequence is 15 residues long. CDR1 is MGHRA, CDR2 YSYEKL, per germline. The trim removed 0 bases at V and 8 bases at J, leaving 2 bases unmatched. This chain's CDR3 is CASSQEGTGGEKLFF. DNA of the CDR3: TGCGCCAGCAGCCAAGAAGGGACAGGGGGGGAAAAACTGTTTTTT.

This chain joins TRBV5-1 and TRBJ1-1; 8 bases match TRBD1. V lost 0 bases to trimming and J lost 5 bases; unmatched junction nucleotides: 12. The CDR3 is 17 residues long. Germline lookup yields CDR1 SGHRS and CDR2 YFSETQ. The chain's CDR3 is CASSLERTAGGGTEAFF. The CDR3 DNA reads as TGCGCCAGCAGCTTGGAACGCACCGCAGGGGGCGGAACTGAAGCTTTCTTT.

The chain combines TRBV25-1 with TRBJ1-1; 9 nucleotides match TRBD1. J lost 5 bases, V lost 4 bases, and 11 bases had no gene match. The CDR3 extends over 16 amino acids. Looked up from germline, CDR1 is MGHDK and CDR2 is SYGVNS. The CDR3 loop is CASSGYRGLDWTEAFF. CDR3 sequence (DNA): TGTGCCAGCAGTGGGTACAGGGGGCTTGATTGGACTGAAGCTTTCTTT.

The chain joins TRBV4-1 to TRBJ2-5, with TRBD1 identical over 11 bases. The closer fit of TRBJ2-7 to the DNA end suggests the J call may be wrong. The CDR3 spans 16 residues. Germline CDR1 and CDR2: MGHRA and YSYEKL. The CDR3 region has the DNA TGCGCCAGCAGCCAGGGCGGACAGGGGGCGTCCTACGAGCAGTACTTC. It specifies CASSQGGQGASYEQYF.

The V gene is TRBV7-6, the J gene TRBJ2-5; D is ambiguous. The last part of the DNA fits TRBJ2-7 better; the J call may be wrong. Germline CDR1 is SGHVS and CDR2 is FNYEAQ. This CDR3 is built from 13 residues. CDR3 nucleotides: TGTGCCAGCAGCTTAGCTCCCAGGTACGAGCAGTACTTC. Protein sequence: CASSLAPRYEQYF.

J is TRBJ2-3 and V is TRBV13, with TRBD2 matching 10 bases. J was trimmed by 2 bases and V by 2 bases; bases with no gene match: 7. The CDR3 runs to 17 residues. The V gene's germline CDR1 is PRHDT and CDR2 FYEKMQ (reference sequence). The CDR3 DNA follows: TGTGCCAGCAGCTTACCCTCAGCGGGAGGGTACACAGATACGCAGTATTTT. Translated: CASSLPSAGGYTDTQYF.

The chain joins TRBV4-3 to TRBJ2-7, with 7 bases matching TRBD2. J lost 4 bases, V lost 0 bases, and 9 bases had no gene match. This CDR3 region has 16 residues. CDR1 and CDR2 (germline): LGHNA, YSLEER. CDR3 residues: CASSQDVSGMAYEQYF. DNA of the CDR3: TGCGCCAGCAGCCAAGATGTCAGCGGGATGGCATACGAGCAGTACTTC.

The chain combines TRBV2 with TRBJ2-5; D is possibly TRBD1 or TRBD2 (5 bases each). Trimming cost V 8 bases and J 7 bases, with 14 bases left between them. Germline loops: CDR1 SNHLY, CDR2 FYNNEI. The CDR3 totals 12 residues. CDR3 protein: CASEDLRGTQYF. The CDR3 coding sequence is TGTGCCAGCGAGGACTTAAGGGGGACCCAGTACTTC.